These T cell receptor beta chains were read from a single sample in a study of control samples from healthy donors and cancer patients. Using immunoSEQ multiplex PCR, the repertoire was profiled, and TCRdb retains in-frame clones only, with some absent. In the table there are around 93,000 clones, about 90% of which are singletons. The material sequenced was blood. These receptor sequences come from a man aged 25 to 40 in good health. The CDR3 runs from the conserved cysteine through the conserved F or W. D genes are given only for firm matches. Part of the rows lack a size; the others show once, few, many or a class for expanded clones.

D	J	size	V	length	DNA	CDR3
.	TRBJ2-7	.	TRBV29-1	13	TGCAGCGTTGTACACGGTCCCTTTGATGAGCAGTACTTC	CSVVHGPFDEQYF
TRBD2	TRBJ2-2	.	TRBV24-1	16	TGTGCCACCAGTGCACTAGCGGGAGGGCCGGCCGGGGAGCTGTTTTTT	CATSALAGGPAGELFF
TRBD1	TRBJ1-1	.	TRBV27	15	TGTGCCAGCAGATTAAGGGGGCTGGGGTACACTGAAGCTTTCTTT	CASRLRGLGYTEAFF
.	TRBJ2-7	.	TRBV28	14	TGTGCCAGCAGTTACTATACCGGTCGCTACGAGCAGTACTTC	CASSYYTGRYEQYF
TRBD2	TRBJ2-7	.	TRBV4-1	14	TGCGCCAGCAGCCCTCTAGCGGGAATCTACGAGCAGTACTTC	CASSPLAGIYEQYF
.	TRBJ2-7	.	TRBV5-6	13	TGTGCCAGCAGCTTAAGGCGCGGCTACGAGCAGTACTTC	CASSLRRGYEQYF
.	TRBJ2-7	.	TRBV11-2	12	TGTGCCAGCACCCCGGGGGACTACGAGCAGTACTTC	CASTPGDYEQYF
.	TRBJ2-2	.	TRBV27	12	TGTGCCAGCTCTCGGCGGCCGGGGGAGCTGTTTTTT	CASSRRPGELFF
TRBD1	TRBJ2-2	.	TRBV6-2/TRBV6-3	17	TGTGCCAGCAGTTCTAGACAGGGGGCGCGGGACACCGGGGAGCTGTTTTTT	CASSSRQGARDTGELFF
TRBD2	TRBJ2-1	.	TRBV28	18	TGTGCCAGCAGTCTGCCCCTCAGGGGACTAGCGGAGCACAATGAGCAGTTCTTC	CASSLPLRGLAEHNEQFF
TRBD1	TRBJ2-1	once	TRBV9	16	TGTGCCAGCAGCGTAGAAGGGACAGGGTCCTACAATGAGCAGTTCTTC	CASSVEGTGSYNEQFF
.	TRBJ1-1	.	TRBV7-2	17	TGTGCCAGCAGCCCATCAGGCGGAGGGCCCATGAACACTGAAGCTTTCTTT	CASSPSGGGPMNTEAFF
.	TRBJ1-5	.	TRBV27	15	TGTGCCAGCAGGGGATTCTATGGTTTGAATCAGCCCCAGCATTTT	CASRGFYGLNQPQHF
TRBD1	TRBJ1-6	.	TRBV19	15	TGTGCCAGTACGGACAGGGCGGGGGTAAATTCACCCCTCCACTTT	CASTDRAGVNSPLHF
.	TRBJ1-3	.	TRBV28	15	TGTGCCAGCAGGGAGGGTTTTCCACTTGGAAACACCATATATTTT	CASREGFPLGNTIYF